The clone carrying this T cell receptor beta chain was observed a single time. Its antigen remains unknown. This may be a read error, as it is one base from a much larger clone. The data were taken from a study of prognosis after radiotherapy for stage I lung cancer. Overall study: Stage I non-small cell lung cancer cases were enrolled from early 2018 through early 2019.

Two time points each involved a draw of approximately 6.4 milliliters of peripheral blood. From germline, CDR1 is ENHRY and CDR2 SYGVKD. V was clipped by 10 bases and J by 4 bases, with 26 bases between them. The CDR3 is made up of 17 amino acids. Study observations and caveats: Unique TCR clone counts dropped after stereotactic body radiation therapy, from a median of around 9,500 to 6,500.

Starting from genomic DNA, TCR beta CDR3 was amplified through two-round multiplex PCR. Amplification during the initial PCR round employed primers specific to each TRBV and TRBJ gene. TCRdb re-called the multiplex PCR reads with MiXCR, one entry per CDR3 protein. The repertoire holds some 38,000 distinct CDR3 sequences, with roughly 24% as singletons. This receptor was obtained from a donor aged 50 or older with non-small cell lung cancer. Sample: PBMCs, taken before or after stereotactic body radiation therapy (not recorded which). This chain links TRBV10-3 with TRBJ1-3, with TRBD1 as a possible D gene (5 bases). The CDR3 reads CATTARKGWADGNTIYF. In nucleotides, the CDR3 is TGTGCCACGACAGCCAGAAAAGGGTGGGCGGACGGAAACACCATATATTTT.